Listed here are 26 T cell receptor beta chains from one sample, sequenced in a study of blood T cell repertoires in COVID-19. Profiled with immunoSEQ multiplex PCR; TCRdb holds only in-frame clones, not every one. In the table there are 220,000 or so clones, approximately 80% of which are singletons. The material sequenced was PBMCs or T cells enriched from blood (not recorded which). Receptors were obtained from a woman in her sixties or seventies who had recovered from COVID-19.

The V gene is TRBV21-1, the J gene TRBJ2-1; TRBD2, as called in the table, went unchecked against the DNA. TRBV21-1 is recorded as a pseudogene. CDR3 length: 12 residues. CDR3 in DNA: TGTGAAGCCGCGGGAGGCTACAATGAGCAGTTCTTC. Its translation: CEAAGGYNEQFF.

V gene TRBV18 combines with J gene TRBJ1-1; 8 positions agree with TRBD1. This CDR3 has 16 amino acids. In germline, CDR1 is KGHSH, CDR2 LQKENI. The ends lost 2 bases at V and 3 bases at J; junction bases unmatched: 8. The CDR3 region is CASSPEAPGGYTEAFF. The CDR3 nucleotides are TGTGCCAGCTCACCAGAGGCGCCAGGGGGCTACACTGAAGCTTTCTTT.

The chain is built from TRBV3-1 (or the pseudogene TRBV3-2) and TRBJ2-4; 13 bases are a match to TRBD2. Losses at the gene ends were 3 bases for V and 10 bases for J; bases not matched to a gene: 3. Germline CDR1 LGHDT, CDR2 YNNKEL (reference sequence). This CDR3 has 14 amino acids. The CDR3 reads CASSHTSGRDIQYF. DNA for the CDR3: TGTGCCAGCAGCCATACTAGCGGGAGGGATATTCAGTACTTC.

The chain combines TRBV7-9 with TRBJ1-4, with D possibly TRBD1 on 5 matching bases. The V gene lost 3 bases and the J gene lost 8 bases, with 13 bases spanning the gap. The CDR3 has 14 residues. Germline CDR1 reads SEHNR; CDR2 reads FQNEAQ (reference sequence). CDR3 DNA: TGTGCCAGCAGCTTTAATAGGGGAAGCGAAAAACTGTTTTTT. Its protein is CASSFNRGSEKLFF.

The CDR3 is CASLAGGGQETQYF. CDR3 in DNA: TGTGCTAGCCTAGCGGGGGGCGGACAAGAGACCCAGTACTTC. The rearrangement links TRBV12-5 to TRBJ2-5; 11 bases map to TRBD2. This CDR3 contains 14 residues. Germline V gene data show CDR1 as LGHNT and CDR2 as FRNRAP. V was pared by 9 bases and J by 2 bases, with 5 bases of the junction left unmatched. Combining the CDR3 with reference TRBV12-5 and TRBJ2-5 gives the whole variable domain DARVTQTPRHKVTEMGQEVTMRCQPILGHNTVFWYRQTMMQGLELLAYFRNRAPLDDSGMPKDRFSAEMPDATLATLKIQPSEPRDSAVYFCASLAGGGQETQYFGPGTRLLVL.

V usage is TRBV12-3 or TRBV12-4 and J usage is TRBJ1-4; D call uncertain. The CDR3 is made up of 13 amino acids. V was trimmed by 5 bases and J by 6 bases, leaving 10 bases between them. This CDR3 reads CASSHAGDEKLFF. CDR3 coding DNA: TGTGCCAGCAGTCATGCAGGTGATGAAAAACTGTTTTTT.

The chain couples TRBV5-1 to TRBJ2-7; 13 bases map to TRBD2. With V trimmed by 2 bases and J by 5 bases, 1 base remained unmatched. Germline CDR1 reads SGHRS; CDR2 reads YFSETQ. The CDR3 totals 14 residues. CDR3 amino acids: CASSFGLAGDEQYF. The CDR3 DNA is TGCGCCAGCAGCTTTGGACTAGCGGGAGACGAGCAGTACTTC.

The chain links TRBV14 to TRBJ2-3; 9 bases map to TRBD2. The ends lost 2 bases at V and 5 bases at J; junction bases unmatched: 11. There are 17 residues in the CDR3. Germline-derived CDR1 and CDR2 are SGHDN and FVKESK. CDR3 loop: CASSQLGSGRRGDTQYF. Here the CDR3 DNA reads TGTGCCAGCAGCCAATTGGGTAGCGGGAGACGGGGAGATACGCAGTATTTT.

CDR3 in DNA: TGTGCCAGCAGTCAGGGTTACAATCAGCCCCAGCATTTT. It encodes CASSQGYNQPQHF. The chain has TRBV6-5 and TRBJ1-5, with D tentatively TRBD1 (5 bases). Trimming removed 5 bases from V and 3 bases from J, with 8 bases in between. CDR1 is MNHEY, CDR2 SVGAGI, per germline. The CDR3 extends over 13 amino acids.

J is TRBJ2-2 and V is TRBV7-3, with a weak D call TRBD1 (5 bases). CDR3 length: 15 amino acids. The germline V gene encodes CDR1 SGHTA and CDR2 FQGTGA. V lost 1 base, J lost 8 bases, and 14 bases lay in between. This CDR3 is CASSLMAQGHGELFF. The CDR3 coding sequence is TGTGCCAGCAGCTTAATGGCGCAGGGTCATGGGGAGCTGTTTTTT.

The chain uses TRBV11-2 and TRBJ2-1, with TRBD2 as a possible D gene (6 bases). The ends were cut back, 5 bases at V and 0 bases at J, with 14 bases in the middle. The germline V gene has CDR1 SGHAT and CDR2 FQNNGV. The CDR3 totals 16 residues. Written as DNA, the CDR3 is TGTGCCAGCAGCGAAGGGACTCTTAGCTCCTACAATGAGCAGTTCTTC. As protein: CASSEGTLSSYNEQFF.

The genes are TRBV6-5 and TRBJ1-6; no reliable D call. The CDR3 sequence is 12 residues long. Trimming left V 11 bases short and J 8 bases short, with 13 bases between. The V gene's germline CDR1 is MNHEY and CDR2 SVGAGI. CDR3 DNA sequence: TGTGCCGGAGCAAGTTTCGATTCACCCCTCCACTTT. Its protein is CAGASFDSPLHF.

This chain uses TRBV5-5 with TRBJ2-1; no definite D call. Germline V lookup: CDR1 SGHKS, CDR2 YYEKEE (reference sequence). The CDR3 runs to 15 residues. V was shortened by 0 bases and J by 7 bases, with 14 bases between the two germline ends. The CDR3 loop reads CASSLGVSTGNEQFF. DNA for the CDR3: TGTGCCAGCAGCTTGGGGGTGTCGACGGGTAATGAGCAGTTCTTC.

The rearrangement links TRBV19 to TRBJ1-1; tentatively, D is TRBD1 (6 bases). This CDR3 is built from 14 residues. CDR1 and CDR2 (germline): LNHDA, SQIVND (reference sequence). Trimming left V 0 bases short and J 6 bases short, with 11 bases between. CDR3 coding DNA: TGTGCCAGTAGTATAGATCTAGCAGGGGCTGAAGCTTTCTTT. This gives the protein CASSIDLAGAEAFF.

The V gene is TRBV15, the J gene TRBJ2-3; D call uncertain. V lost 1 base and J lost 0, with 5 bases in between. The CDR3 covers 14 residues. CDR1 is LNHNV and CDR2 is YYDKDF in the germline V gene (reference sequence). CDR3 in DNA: TGTGCCACCAGCAGAGGAACTAGCACAGATACGCAGTATTTT. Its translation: CATSRGTSTDTQYF.

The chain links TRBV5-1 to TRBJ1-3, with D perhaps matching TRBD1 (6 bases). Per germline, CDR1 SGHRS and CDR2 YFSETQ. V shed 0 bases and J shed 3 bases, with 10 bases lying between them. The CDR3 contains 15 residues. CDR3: CASSLEAGVGNTIYF. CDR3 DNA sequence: TGCGCCAGCAGCTTGGAGGCAGGGGTTGGAAACACCATATATTTT.

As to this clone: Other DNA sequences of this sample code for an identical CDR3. In DNA form, the CDR3 reads TGTGCCAGCAGCGGTATTGCGGCGGGAGGACTATTCTCCTACGAGCAGTACTTC. Translating gives CASSGIAAGGLFSYEQYF. The chain is built from TRBV7-2 and TRBJ2-7; 8 bases align to TRBD2. The CDR3 totals 18 residues. Germline CDR1 is SGHTA and CDR2 is FQGNSA. The trim removed 5 bases at V and 0 bases at J, leaving 15 bases unmatched.

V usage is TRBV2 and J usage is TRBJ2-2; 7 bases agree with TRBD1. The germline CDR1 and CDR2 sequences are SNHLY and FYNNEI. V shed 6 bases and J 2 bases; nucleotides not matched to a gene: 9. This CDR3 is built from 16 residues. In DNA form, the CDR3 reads TGTGCCAGCAGCCATATTGACAGGGCCAACACCGGGGAGCTGTTTTTT. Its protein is CASSHIDRANTGELFF.

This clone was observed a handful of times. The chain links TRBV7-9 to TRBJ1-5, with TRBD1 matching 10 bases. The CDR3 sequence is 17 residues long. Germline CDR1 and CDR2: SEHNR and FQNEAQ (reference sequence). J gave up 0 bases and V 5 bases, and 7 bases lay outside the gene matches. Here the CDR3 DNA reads TGTGCCAGCAGCAAAGGGACAGGGGTTTATAGCAATCAGCCCCAGCATTTT. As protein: CASSKGTGVYSNQPQHF.

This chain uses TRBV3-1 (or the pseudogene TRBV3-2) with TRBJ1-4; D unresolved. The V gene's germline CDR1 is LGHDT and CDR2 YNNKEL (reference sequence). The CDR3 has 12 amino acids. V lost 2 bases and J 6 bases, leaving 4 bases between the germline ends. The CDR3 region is CASSQSYEKLFF. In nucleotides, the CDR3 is TGTGCCAGCAGCCAATCATATGAAAAACTGTTTTTT.

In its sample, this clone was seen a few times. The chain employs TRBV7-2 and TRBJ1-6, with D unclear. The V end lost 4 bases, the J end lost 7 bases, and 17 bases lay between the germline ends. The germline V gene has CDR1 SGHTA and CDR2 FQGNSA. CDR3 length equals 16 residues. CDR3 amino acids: CASSSILREPNSPLHF. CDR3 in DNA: TGTGCCAGCAGCTCCATCCTCCGGGAACCCAATTCACCCCTCCACTTT. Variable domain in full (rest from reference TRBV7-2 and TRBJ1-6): GAGVSQSPSNKVTEKGKDVELRCDPISGHTALYWYRQSLGQGLEFLIYFQGNSAPDKSGLPSDRFSAERTGGSVSTLTIQRTQQEDSAVYLCASSSILREPNSPLHFGNGTRLTVT.

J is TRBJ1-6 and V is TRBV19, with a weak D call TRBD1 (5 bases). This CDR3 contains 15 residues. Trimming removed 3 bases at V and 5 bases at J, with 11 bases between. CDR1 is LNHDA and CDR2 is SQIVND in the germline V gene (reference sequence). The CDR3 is CASSIAGPDNSPLHF. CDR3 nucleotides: TGTGCCAGTAGTATCGCAGGGCCCGATAATTCACCCCTCCACTTT.

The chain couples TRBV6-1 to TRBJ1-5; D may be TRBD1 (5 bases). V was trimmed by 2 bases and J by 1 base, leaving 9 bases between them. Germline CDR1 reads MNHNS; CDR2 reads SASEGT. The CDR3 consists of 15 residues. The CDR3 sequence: CASSEQGLSNQPQHF. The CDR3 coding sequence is TGTGCCAGCAGTGAACAGGGACTAAGCAATCAGCCCCAGCATTTT.

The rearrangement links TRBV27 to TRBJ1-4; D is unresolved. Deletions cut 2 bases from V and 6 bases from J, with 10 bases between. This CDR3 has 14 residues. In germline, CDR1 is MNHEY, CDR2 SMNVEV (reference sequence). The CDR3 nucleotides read TGTGCCAGCAGTTTAAGCGGGTATGATGAAAAACTGTTTTTT. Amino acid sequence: CASSLSGYDEKLFF. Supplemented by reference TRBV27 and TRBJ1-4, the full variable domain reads EAQVTQNPRYLITVTGKKLTVTCSQNMNHEYMSWYRQDPGLGLRQIYYSMNVEVTDKGDVPEGYKVSRKEKRNFPLILESPSPNQTSLYFCASSLSGYDEKLFFGSGTQLSVL.

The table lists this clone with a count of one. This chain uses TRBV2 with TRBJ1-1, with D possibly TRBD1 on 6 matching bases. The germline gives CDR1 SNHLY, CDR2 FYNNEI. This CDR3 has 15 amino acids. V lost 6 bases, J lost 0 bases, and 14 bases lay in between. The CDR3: CASSSTGVMNTEAFF. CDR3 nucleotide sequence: TGTGCCAGCAGCTCGACAGGTGTCATGAACACTGAAGCTTTCTTT.

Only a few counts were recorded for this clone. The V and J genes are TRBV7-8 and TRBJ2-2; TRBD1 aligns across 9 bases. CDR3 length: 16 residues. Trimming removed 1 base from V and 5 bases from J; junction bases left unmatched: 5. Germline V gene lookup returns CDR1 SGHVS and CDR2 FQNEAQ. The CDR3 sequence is CASSLEGQGHTGELFF. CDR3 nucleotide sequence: TGTGCCAGCAGCTTAGAGGGACAGGGACATACCGGGGAGCTGTTTTTT. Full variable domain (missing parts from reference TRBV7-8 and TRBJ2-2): GAGVSQSPRYKVAKRGQDVALRCDPISGHVSLFWYQQALGQGPEFLTYFQNEAQLDKSGLPSDRFFAERPEGSVSTLKIQRTQQEDSAVYLCASSLEGQGHTGELFFGEGSRLTVL.